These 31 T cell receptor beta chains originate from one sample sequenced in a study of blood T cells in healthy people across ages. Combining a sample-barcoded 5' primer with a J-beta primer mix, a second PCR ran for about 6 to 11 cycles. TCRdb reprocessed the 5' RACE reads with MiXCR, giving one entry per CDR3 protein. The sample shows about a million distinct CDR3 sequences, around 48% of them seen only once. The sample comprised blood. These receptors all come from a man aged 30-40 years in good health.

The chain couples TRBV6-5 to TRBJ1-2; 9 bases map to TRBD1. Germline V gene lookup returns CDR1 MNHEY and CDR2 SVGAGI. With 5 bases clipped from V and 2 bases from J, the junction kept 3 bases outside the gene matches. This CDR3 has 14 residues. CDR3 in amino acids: CASSGTGINYGYTF. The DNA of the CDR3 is TGTGCCAGCAGTGGGACAGGGATAAACTATGGCTACACCTTC.

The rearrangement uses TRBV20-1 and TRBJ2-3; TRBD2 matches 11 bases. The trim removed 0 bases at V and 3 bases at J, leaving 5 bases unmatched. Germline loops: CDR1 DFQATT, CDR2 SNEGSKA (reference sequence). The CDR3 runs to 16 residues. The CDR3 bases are TGCAGTGCTAGAGACGAACTAGCGGGGGCTACAGATACGCAGTATTTT. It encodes CSARDELAGATDTQYF.

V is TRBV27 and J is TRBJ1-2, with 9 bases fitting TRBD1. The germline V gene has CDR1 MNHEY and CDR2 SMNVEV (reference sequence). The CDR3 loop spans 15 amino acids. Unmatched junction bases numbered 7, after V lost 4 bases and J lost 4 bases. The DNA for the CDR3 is TGTGCCAGCAGTTCAATACAGGGGGCGAGCTATGGCTACACCTTC. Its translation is CASSSIQGASYGYTF.

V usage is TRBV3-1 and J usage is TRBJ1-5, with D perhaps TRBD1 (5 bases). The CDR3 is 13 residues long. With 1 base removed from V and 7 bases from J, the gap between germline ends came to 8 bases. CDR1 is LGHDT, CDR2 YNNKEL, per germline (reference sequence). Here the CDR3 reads CASSQAGHQPQHF. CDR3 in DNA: TGTGCCAGCAGCCAAGCCGGACACCAGCCCCAGCATTTT.

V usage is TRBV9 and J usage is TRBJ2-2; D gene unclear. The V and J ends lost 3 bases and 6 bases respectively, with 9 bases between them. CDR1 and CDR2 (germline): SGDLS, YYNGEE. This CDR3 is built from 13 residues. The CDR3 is CASSGARPGELFF. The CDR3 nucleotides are TGTGCCAGCAGCGGGGCCCGGCCCGGGGAGCTGTTTTTT.

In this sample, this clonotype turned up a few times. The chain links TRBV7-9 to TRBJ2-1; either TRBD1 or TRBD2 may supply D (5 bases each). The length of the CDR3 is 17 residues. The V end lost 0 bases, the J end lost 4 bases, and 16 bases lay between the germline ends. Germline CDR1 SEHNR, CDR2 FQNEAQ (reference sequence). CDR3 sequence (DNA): TGTGCCAGCAGCTTAGCGTACGGGACGGGCCGTTACAATGAGCAGTTCTTC. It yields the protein CASSLAYGTGRYNEQFF.

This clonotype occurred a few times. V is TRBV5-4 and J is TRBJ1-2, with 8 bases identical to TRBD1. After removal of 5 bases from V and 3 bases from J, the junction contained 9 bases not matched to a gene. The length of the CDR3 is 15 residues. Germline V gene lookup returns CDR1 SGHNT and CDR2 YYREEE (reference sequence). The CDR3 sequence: CASSSTGGGDYGYTF. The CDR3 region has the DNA TGTGCCAGCAGTTCTACAGGGGGGGGCGACTATGGCTACACCTTC.

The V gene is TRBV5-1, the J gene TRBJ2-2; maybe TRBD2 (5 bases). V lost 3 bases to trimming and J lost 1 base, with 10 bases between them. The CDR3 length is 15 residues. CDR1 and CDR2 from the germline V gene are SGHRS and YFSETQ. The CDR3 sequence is CASSSWTGNTGELFF. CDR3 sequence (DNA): TGCGCCAGCAGCTCCTGGACTGGGAACACCGGGGAGCTGTTTTTT. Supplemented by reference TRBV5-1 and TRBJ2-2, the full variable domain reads KAGVTQTPRYLIKTRGQQVTLSCSPISGHRSVSWYQQTPGQGLQFLFEYFSETQRNKGNFPGRFSGRQFSNSRSEMNVSTLELGDSALYLCASSSWTGNTGELFFGEGSRLTVL.

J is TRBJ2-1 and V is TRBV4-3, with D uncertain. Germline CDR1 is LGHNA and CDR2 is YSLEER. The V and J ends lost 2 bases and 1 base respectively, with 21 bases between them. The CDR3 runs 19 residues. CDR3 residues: CASSQWLVGERSSYNEQFF. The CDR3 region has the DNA TGCGCCAGCAGCCAATGGTTGGTAGGAGAAAGAAGTTCCTACAATGAGCAGTTCTTC.

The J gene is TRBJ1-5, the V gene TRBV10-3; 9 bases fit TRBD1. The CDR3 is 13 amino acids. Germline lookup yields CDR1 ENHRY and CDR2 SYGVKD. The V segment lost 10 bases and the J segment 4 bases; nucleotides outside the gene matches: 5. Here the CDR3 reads CATAGTGNQPQHF. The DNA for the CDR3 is TGTGCCACCGCCGGGACAGGGAATCAGCCCCAGCATTTT.

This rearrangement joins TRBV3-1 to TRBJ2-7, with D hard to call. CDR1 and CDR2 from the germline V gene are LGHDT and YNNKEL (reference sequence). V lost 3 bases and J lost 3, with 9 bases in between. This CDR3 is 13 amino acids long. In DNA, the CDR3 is TGTGCCAGCAGCCAGGCAGAGGTCTACGAGCAGTACTTC. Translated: CASSQAEVYEQYF.

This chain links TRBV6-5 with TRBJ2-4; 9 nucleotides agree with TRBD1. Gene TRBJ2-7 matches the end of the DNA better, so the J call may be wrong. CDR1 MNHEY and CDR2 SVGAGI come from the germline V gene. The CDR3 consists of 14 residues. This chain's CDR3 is CASTSGTGTYEQYF. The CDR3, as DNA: TGTGCCAGCACCTCCGGGACAGGGACGTACGAGCAGTACTTC.

In nucleotides, the CDR3 is TGTGCCAGCAGCCAAGATCGAGGGAAATACGAGCAGTACTTC. Amino acids: CASSQDRGKYEQYF. This sequence joins TRBV3-1 and TRBJ2-7, with TRBD2 as a possible D gene (5 bases). The germline V and J ends were trimmed by 0 bases and 4 bases, with 10 bases remaining between them. Germline-derived CDR1 and CDR2 are LGHDT and YNNKEL (reference sequence). CDR3 length equals 14 residues.

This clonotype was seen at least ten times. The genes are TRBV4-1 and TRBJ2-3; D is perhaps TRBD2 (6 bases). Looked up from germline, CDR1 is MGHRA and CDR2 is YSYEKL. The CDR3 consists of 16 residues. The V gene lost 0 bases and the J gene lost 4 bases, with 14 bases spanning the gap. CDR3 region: CASSQDRLARPDTQYF. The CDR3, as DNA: TGCGCCAGCAGCCAAGATCGCCTAGCGCGGCCAGATACGCAGTATTTT.

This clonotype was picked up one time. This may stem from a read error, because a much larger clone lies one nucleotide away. CDR3 protein: CASSFGGMGKSPLHF. CDR3 bases: TGTGCCAGCAGCTTCGGGGGTATGGGTAAGTCACCCCTCCACTTT. The chain recombines TRBV7-2 with TRBJ1-6; D may be TRBD1 (5 bases). The length of the CDR3 is 15 residues. The germline V and J ends were trimmed by 3 bases and 10 bases, with 16 bases remaining between them. The V gene's germline CDR1 is SGHTA and CDR2 FQGNSA.

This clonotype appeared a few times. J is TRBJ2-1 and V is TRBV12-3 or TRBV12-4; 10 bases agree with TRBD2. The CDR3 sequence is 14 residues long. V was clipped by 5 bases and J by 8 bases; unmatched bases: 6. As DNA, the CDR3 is TGTGCCAGCAGTCCCGGACTAGCGGTGGATGAGCAGTTCTTC. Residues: CASSPGLAVDEQFF.

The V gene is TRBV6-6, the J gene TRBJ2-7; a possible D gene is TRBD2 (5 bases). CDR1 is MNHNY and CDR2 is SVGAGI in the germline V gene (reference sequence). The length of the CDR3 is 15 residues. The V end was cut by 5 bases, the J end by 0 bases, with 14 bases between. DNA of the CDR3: TGTGCCAGCAGTGGGCTAGACTACAGCTCCTACGAGCAGTACTTC. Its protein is CASSGLDYSSYEQYF.

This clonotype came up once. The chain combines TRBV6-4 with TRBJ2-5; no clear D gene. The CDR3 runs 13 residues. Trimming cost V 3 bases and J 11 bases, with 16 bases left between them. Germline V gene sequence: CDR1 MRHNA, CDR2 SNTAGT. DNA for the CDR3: TGTGCCAGCAGTGAGGATTTAGGGCTACTGCAGTACTTC. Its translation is CASSEDLGLLQYF.

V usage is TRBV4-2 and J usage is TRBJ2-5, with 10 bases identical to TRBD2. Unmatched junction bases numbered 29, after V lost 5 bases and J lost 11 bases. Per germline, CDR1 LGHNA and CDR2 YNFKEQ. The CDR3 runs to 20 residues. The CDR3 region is CASSKIAGRSGGPGNNEQYF. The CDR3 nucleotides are TGTGCCAGCAGCAAAATAGCGGGGCGTAGCGGGGGGCCGGGGAATAATGAGCAGTACTTC.

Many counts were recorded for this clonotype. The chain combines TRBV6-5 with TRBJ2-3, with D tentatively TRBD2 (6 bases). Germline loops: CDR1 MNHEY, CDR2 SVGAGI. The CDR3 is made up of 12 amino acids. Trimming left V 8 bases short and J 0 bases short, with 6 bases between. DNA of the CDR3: TGTGCCAGCGGGGGGAGCACAGATACGCAGTATTTT. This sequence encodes CASGGSTDTQYF.

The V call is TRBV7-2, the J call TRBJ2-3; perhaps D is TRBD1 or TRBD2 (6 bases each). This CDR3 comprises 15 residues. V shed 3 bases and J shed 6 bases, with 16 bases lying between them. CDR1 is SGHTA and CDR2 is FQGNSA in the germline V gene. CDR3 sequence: CASSFIPGASDTQYF. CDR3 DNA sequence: TGTGCCAGCAGCTTTATACCGGGGGCTAGTGATACGCAGTATTTT.

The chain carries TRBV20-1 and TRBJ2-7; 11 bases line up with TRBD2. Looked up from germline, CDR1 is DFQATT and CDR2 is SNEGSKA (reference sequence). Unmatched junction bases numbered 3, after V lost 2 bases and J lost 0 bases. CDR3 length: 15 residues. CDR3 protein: CSARTGTSGSYEQYF. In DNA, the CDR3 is TGCAGTGCTAGAACCGGGACTAGCGGCTCCTACGAGCAGTACTTC.

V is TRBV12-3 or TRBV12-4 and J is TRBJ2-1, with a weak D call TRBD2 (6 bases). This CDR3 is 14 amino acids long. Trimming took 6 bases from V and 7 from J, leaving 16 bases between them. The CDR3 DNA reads TGTGCCAGCAGCCCCGGGACTCCGGATAATGAGCAGTTCTTC. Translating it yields CASSPGTPDNEQFF.

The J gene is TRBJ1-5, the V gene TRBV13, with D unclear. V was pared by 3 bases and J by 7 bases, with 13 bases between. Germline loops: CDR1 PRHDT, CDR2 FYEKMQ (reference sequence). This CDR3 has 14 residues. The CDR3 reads CASSFGQDGQPQHF. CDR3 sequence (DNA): TGTGCCAGCAGCTTCGGGCAGGATGGGCAGCCCCAGCATTTT.

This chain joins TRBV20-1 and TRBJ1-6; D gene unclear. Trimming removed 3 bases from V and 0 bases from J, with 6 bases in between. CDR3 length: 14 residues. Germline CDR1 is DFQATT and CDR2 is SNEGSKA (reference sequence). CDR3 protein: CSASSSSYNSPLHF. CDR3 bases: TGCAGTGCTAGTTCAAGCTCCTATAATTCACCCCTCCACTTT.

CDR3: CSGRAGGAKNIQYF. The CDR3 bases are TGCAGCGGAAGAGCGGGGGGAGCCAAAAACATTCAGTACTTC. The rearrangement joins TRBV29-1 to TRBJ2-4; 9 positions match TRBD2. Unmatched junction bases numbered 4, after V lost 7 bases and J lost 0 bases. CDR1 and CDR2 from the germline V gene are SQVTM and ANQGSEA. The CDR3 runs to 14 residues.

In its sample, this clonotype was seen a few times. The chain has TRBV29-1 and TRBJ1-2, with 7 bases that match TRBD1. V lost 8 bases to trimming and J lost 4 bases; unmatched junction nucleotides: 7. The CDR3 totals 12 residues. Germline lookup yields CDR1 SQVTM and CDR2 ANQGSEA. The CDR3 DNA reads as TGCAGCACCAAGACAGGGATCTATGGCTACACCTTC. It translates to CSTKTGIYGYTF.

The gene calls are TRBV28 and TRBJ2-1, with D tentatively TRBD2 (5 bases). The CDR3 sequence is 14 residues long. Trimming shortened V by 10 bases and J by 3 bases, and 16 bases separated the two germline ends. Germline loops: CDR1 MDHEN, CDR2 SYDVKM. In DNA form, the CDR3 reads TGTGCCACGACGGGAACCCCTTACTACAATGAGCAGTTCTTC. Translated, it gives CATTGTPYYNEQFF.

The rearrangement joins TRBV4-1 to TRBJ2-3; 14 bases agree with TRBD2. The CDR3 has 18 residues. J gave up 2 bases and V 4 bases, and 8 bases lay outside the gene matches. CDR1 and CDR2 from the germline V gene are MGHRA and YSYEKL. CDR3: CASSLAGTSGGTTDTQYF. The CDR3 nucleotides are TGCGCCAGCAGCCTAGCCGGGACTAGCGGGGGAACCACAGATACGCAGTATTTT.

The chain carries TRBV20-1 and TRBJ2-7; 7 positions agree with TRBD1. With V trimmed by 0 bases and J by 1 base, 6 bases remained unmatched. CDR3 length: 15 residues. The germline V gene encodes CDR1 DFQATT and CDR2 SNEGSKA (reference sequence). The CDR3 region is CSARDSGTASYEQYF. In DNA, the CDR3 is TGCAGTGCTAGAGATTCCGGGACAGCATCCTACGAGCAGTACTTC.

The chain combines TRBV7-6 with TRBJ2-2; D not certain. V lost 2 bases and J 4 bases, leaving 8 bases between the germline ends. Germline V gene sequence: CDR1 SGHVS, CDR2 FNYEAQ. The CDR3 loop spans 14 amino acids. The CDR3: CASSLNSFTGELFF. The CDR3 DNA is TGTGCCAGCAGCTTAAACAGTTTCACCGGGGAGCTGTTTTTT.